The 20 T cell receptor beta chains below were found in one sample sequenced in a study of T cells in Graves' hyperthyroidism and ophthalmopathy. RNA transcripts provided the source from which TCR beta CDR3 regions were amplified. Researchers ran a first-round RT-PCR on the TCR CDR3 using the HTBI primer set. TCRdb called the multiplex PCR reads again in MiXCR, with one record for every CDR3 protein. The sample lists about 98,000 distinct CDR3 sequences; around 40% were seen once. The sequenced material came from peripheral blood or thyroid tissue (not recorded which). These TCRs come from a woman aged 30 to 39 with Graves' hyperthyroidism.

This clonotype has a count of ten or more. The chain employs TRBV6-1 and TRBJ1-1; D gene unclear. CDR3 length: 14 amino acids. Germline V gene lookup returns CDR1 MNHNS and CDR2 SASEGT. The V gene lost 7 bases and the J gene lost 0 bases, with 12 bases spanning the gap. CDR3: CASKYGNLNTEAFF. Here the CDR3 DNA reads TGTGCCAGCAAATACGGTAACCTGAACACTGAAGCTTTCTTT.

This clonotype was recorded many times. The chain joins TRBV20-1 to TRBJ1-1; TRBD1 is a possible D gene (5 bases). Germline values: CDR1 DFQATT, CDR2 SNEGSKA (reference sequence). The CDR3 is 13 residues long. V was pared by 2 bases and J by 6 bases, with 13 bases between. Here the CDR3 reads CSARPGEIAEAFF. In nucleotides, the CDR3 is TGCAGTGCTAGACCGGGGGAAATAGCTGAAGCTTTCTTT.

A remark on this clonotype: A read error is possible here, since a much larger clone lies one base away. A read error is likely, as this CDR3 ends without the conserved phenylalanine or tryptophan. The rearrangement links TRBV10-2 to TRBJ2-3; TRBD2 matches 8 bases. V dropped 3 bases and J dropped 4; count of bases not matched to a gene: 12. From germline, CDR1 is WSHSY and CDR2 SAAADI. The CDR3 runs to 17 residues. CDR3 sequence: CASSDSEELAAPDTQYS. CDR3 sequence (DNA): TGCGCCAGCAGTGACAGTGAGGAACTAGCGGCCCCAGATACGCAGTATTCT.

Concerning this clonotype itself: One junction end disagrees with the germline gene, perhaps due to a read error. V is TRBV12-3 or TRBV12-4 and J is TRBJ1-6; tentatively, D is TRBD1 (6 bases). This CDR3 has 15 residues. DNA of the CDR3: TGCGCCAGCAGTCCCCAAGGCAGGGGACGAGGACCCCTCCACTTT. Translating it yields CASSPQGRGRGPLHF.

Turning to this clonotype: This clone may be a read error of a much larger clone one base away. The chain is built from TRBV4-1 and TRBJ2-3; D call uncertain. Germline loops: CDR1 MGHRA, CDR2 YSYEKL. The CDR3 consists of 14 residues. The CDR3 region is CVSSQDPNTDTQYF. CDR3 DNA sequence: TGCGTCAGCAGCCAAGATCCGAACACAGATACGCAGTATTTT.

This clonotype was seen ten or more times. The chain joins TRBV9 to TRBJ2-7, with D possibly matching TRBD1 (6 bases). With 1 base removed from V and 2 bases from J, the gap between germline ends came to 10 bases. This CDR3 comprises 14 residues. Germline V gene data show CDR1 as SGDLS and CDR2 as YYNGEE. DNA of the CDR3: TGTGCCAGCAGCGTAACCGGACAGACCTACGAGCAGTACTTC. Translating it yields CASSVTGQTYEQYF.

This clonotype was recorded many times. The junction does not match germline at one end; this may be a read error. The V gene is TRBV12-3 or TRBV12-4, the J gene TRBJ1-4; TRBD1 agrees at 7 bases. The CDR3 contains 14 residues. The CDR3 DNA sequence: TGTGCCAGCAGTCTAGCCGACAGGGATGAAAAACTGTTTTTT. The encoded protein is CASSLADRDEKLFF.

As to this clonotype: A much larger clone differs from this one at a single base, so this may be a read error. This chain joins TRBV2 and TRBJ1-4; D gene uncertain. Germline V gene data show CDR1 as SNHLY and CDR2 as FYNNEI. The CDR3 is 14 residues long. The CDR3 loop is CASSFGGLNVKLFF. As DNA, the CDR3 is TGTGCCAGCAGTTTCGGTGGGCTTAATGTAAAACTGTTTTTT.

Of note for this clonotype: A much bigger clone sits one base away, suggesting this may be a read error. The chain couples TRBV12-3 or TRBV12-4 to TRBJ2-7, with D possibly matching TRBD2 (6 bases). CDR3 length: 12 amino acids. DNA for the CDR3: TGTGCCGGCAGTTTGTCCGGGAGCGAGCAGTACTTC. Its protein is CAGSLSGSEQYF.

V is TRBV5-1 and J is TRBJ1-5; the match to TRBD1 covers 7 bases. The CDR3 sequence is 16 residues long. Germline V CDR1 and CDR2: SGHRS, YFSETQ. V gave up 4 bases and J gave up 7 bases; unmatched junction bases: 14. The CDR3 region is CASSLARTGVRQPQHF. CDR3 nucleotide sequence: TGCGCCAGCAGCCTTGCCAGGACAGGAGTACGGCAGCCCCAGCATTTT.

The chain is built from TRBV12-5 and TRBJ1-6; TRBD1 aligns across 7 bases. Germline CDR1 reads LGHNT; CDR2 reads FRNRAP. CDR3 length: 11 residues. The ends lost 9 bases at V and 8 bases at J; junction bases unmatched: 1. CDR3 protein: CARTGDSPLHF. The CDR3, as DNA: TGTGCTAGAACAGGGGATTCACCCCTCCACTTT.

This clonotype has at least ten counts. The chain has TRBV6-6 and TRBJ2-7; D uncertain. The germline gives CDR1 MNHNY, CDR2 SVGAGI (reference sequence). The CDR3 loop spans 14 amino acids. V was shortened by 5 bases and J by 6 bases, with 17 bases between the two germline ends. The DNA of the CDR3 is TGTGCCAGCAGTCCCCCAGGAAGGCCAGGCGAGCAGTACTTC. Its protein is CASSPPGRPGEQYF.

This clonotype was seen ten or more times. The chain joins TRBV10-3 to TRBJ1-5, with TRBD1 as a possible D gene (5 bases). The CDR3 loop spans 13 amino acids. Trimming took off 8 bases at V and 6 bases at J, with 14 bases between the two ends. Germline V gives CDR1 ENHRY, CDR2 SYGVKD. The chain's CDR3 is CAIGARYRQPQHF. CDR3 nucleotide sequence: TGTGCCATCGGGGCACGATATCGTCAGCCCCAGCATTTT.

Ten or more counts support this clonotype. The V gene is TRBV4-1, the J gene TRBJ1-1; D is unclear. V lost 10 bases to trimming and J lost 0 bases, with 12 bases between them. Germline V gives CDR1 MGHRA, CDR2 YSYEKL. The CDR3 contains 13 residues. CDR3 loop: CATRGLLNTEAFF. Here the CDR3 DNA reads TGCGCCACCCGAGGACTCTTGAACACTGAAGCTTTCTTT.

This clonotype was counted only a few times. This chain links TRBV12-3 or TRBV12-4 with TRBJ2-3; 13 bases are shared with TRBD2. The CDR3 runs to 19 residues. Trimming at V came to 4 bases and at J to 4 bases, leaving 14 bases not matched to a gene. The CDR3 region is CASSSSRLAGGRVPDTQYF. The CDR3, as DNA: TGTGCCAGCAGTTCCTCTCGACTAGCGGGAGGCCGGGTTCCAGATACGCAGTATTTT.

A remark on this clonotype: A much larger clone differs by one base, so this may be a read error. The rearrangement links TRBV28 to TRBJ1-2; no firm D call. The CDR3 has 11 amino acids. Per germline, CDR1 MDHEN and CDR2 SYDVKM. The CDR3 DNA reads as TGTGCCGGCAGTTTCGGAGGGGGCTACACCTTC. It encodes CAGSFGGGYTF.

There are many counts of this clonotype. Written as DNA, the CDR3 is TGTGCCAGCAGACAGGGGGGAATCTGGGCCTCTGGGGCCAACGTCCTGACTTTC. This gives the protein CASRQGGIWASGANVLTF. The V and J genes are TRBV6-5 and TRBJ2-6, with 8 bases aligning to TRBD1. With V trimmed by 6 bases and J by 0 bases, 10 bases remained unmatched. CDR1 MNHEY and CDR2 SVGAGI come from the germline V gene. This CDR3 has 18 amino acids.

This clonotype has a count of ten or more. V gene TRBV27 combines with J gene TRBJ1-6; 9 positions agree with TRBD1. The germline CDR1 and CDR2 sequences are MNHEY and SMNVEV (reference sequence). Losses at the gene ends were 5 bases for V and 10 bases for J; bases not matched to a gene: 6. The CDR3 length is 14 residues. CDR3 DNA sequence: TGTGCCAGCAGTCCTCGACAGGGGGGGTCACCCCTCCACTTT. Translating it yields CASSPRQGGSPLHF.

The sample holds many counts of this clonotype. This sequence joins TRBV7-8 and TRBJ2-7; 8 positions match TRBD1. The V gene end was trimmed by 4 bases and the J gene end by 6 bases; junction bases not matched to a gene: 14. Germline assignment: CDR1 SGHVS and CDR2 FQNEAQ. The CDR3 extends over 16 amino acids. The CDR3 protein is CASSYTRGQGLIEQYF. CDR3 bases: TGTGCCAGCAGCTACACCCGCGGACAGGGATTGATCGAGCAGTACTTC.

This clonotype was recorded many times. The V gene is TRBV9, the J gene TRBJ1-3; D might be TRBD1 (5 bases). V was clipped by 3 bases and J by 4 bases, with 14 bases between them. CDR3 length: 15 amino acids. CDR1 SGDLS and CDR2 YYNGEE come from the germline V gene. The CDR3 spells CASSGHRLSGNTIYF. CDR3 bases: TGTGCCAGCAGCGGTCACAGGCTGTCCGGAAACACCATATATTTT.